These 29 T cell receptor beta chains came from one sample sequenced in a study of cytomegalovirus exposure and HLA in healthy donors. Vbeta (60) and Jbeta (13) primers were used in the PCR. Only in-frame clones appear in the TCRdb table, and some are missing; sequencing was by immunoSEQ multiplex PCR. The sample gives approximately 150,000 clones, approximately 72% of which show up once; about 2.5% is in the top ten. Sample: PBMCs. The receptor source for this set is a human donor in good health.

The chain carries TRBV30 and TRBJ2-7; no clear D. The germline V gene has CDR1 GTSNPN and CDR2 SVGIG (reference sequence). V was clipped by 0 bases and J by 3 bases, with 6 bases between them. The CDR3 spans 12 residues. Here the CDR3 reads CAWSVSFYEQYF. As DNA, the CDR3 is TGTGCCTGGAGTGTGTCTTTCTACGAGCAGTACTTC. Looking up the rest from reference TRBV30 and TRBJ2-7 gives the full variable domain: SQTIHQWPATLVQPVGSPLSLECTVEGTSNPNLYWYRQAAGRGLQLLFYSVGIGQISSEVPQNLSASRPQDRQFILSSKKLLLSDSGFYLCAWSVSFYEQYFGPGTRLTVT.

The chain is built from TRBV7-2 and TRBJ1-5; D may be TRBD1 (6 bases). The CDR3 runs 15 residues. Trimming shortened V by 3 bases and J by 7 bases, and 16 bases separated the two germline ends. Germline V gives CDR1 SGHTA, CDR2 FQGNSA. The CDR3 reads CASSFVGAIRQPQHF. CDR3 DNA: TGTGCCAGCAGCTTCGTGGGGGCGATTCGACAGCCCCAGCATTTT. Full variable domain (rest looked up from reference TRBV7-2 and TRBJ1-5): GAGVSQSPSNKVTEKGKDVELRCDPISGHTALYWYRQSLGQGLEFLIYFQGNSAPDKSGLPSDRFSAERTGGSVSTLTIQRTQQEDSAVYLCASSFVGAIRQPQHFGDGTRLSIL.

This clone was observed a handful of times. The chain joins TRBV27 to TRBJ1-2; 10 nucleotides line up with TRBD1. The germline gives CDR1 MNHEY, CDR2 SMNVEV (reference sequence). V dropped 4 bases and J dropped 8; count of bases not matched to a gene: 10. The CDR3 is 15 residues long. CDR3 coding DNA: TGTGCCAGCAGTTCCCTGGGACAGGGGAGGAAAGGCTACACCTTC. Its translation is CASSSLGQGRKGYTF.

The genes are TRBV7-6 and TRBJ2-5; possible D gene TRBD1, 6 bases. The germline gives CDR1 SGHVS, CDR2 FNYEAQ. The CDR3 spans 14 residues. The V end lost 3 bases, the J end lost 1 base, and 9 bases lay between the germline ends. The CDR3 nucleotides are TGTGCCAGCAGCTTGACAGGAATCCAAGAGACCCAGTACTTC. As protein: CASSLTGIQETQYF.

The chain couples TRBV11-2 to TRBJ2-5; D remains ambiguous. The CDR3 sequence is 12 residues long. The V gene's germline CDR1 is SGHAT and CDR2 FQNNGV. The V and J ends lost 5 bases and 4 bases respectively, with 8 bases between them. The CDR3 DNA reads as TGTGCCAGCAGCCGAAACGGAGAGACCCAGTACTTC. It codes for CASSRNGETQYF.

V and J are TRBV9 and TRBJ1-1; D is perhaps TRBD1 (6 bases). The V gene lost 0 bases and the J gene lost 1 base, with 10 bases spanning the gap. The CDR3 consists of 15 residues. Germline V gives CDR1 SGDLS, CDR2 YYNGEE. CDR3 DNA: TGTGCCAGCAGCGTAGAGGGGGGGGAGAACACTGAAGCTTTCTTT. This codes for CASSVEGGENTEAFF.

This rearrangement joins TRBV27 to TRBJ1-2, with 9 bases matching TRBD1. CDR1 MNHEY and CDR2 SMNVEV come from the germline V gene (reference sequence). Unmatched junction bases numbered 1, after V lost 0 bases and J lost 5 bases. The CDR3 runs to 14 residues. DNA for the CDR3: TGTGCCAGCAGTTTATCCGGGACAGGGTATGGCTACACCTTC. Translating gives CASSLSGTGYGYTF.

The J gene is TRBJ2-7, the V gene TRBV5-4; 11 nucleotides line up with TRBD2. The CDR3 spans 15 residues. The germline gives CDR1 SGHNT, CDR2 YYREEE (reference sequence). Germline trimming cut 3 bases from V and 3 bases from J; bases unmatched to any gene: 5. The CDR3 nucleotides read TGTGCCAGCAGCTCCTGGACTAGCGGGTTCTACGAGCAGTACTTC. Translated: CASSSWTSGFYEQYF.

This chain links TRBV6-1 with TRBJ2-5; TRBD2 aligns across 8 bases. Germline lookup yields CDR1 MNHNS and CDR2 SASEGT. The CDR3 covers 13 residues. V shed 8 bases, J shed 2 bases, and the junction held 4 bases outside the gene matches. This chain's CDR3 is CASRTSGQETQYF. Written as DNA, the CDR3 is TGTGCCAGCCGTACTAGCGGACAAGAGACCCAGTACTTC.

This clone was counted once. The chain is built from TRBV5-1 and TRBJ1-3; tentatively, D is TRBD1 (5 bases). Germline V lookup: CDR1 SGHRS, CDR2 YFSETQ. This CDR3 region has 15 residues. Deletions cut 0 bases from V and 0 bases from J, with 7 bases between. The CDR3 DNA reads as TGCGCCAGCAGCTTGGACGGGGGCTCTGGAAACACCATATATTTT. Its protein product is CASSLDGGSGNTIYF.

The chain uses TRBV19 and TRBJ2-7, with a weak D call TRBD1 (9 bases). CDR3 length equals 16 residues. Germline V gene lookup returns CDR1 LNHDA and CDR2 SQIVND (reference sequence). The V end was cut by 3 bases, the J end by 7 bases, with 22 bases between. The CDR3 is CASSIIAGQGSEEQYF. CDR3 nucleotide sequence: TGTGCCAGTAGTATTATAGCGGGACAGGGATCGGAGGAGCAGTACTTC.

V and J are TRBV5-4 and TRBJ2-3; 12 nucleotides agree with TRBD2. Germline V gives CDR1 SGHNT, CDR2 YYREEE (reference sequence). V trimming: 5 bases; J trimming: 1 base; junction bases outside the gene matches: 5. The CDR3 has 16 amino acids. The CDR3 region has the DNA TGTGCCAGCAGTGAGCGGACTAGCGGGGGCACAGATACGCAGTATTTT. Its translation is CASSERTSGGTDTQYF. The entire variable domain, with the rest obtained from reference TRBV5-4 and TRBJ2-3, is as follows: ETGVTQSPTHLIKTRGQQVTLRCSSQSGHNTVSWYQQALGQGPQFIFQYYREEENGRGNFPPRFSGLQFPNYSSELNVNALELDDSALYLCASSERTSGGTDTQYFGPGTRLTVL.

The V call is TRBV7-9, the J call TRBJ2-5; 7 nucleotides align to TRBD2. V shed 3 bases and J 5 bases; nucleotides not matched to a gene: 6. CDR1 and CDR2 (germline): SEHNR, FQNEAQ (reference sequence). The CDR3 has 14 amino acids. The CDR3 DNA reads as TGTGCCAGCAGCTTCCCGGGGGGACGGGAGACCCAGTACTTC. Its translation is CASSFPGGRETQYF.

The CDR3 region is CASSLESQPLSDQPQHF. The CDR3 bases are TGTGCCAGCAGCTTAGAGTCTCAACCTCTTAGTGATCAGCCCCAGCATTTT. The chain carries TRBV7-6 and TRBJ1-5; D remains ambiguous. The V end lost 1 base, the J end lost 5 bases, and 18 bases lay between the germline ends. Germline V gene sequence: CDR1 SGHVS, CDR2 FNYEAQ. The CDR3 is 17 residues long. The full variable domain, its missing parts supplied by reference TRBV7-6 and TRBJ1-5, is GAGVSQSPRYKVTKRGQDVALRCDPISGHVSLYWYRQALGQGPEFLTYFNYEAQQDKSGLPNDRFSAERPEGSISTLTIQRTEQRDSAMYRCASSLESQPLSDQPQHFGDGTRLSIL.

The chain uses TRBV7-9 and TRBJ1-2; the match to TRBD1 covers 8 bases. The J segment lost 4 bases and the V segment lost 0 bases, leaving 4 bases of the junction unmatched. CDR1 and CDR2 from the germline V gene are SEHNR and FQNEAQ (reference sequence). The CDR3 contains 15 residues. This chain's CDR3 is CASSLARQGFYGYTF. The CDR3 nucleotides are TGTGCCAGCAGCTTAGCGCGACAGGGGTTCTATGGCTACACCTTC.

The genes are TRBV7-6 and TRBJ2-7; a weak D match, TRBD1 (6 bases). CDR3 length equals 15 residues. Trimming removed 5 bases at V and 1 base at J, with 15 bases between. CDR1 and CDR2 (germline): SGHVS, FNYEAQ. CDR3 sequence reads: CASSIEQGFSYEQYF. The CDR3 DNA reads TGTGCCAGCAGCATAGAACAGGGTTTTTCCTACGAGCAGTACTTC. Drawing the rest from reference TRBV7-6 and TRBJ2-7, the complete variable domain is GAGVSQSPRYKVTKRGQDVALRCDPISGHVSLYWYRQALGQGPEFLTYFNYEAQQDKSGLPNDRFSAERPEGSISTLTIQRTEQRDSAMYRCASSIEQGFSYEQYFGPGTRLTVT.

The chain combines TRBV27 with TRBJ2-1, with a weak D call TRBD1 (6 bases). Deletions cut 5 bases from V and 0 bases from J, with 32 bases between. This CDR3 has 22 residues. CDR1 and CDR2 (germline): MNHEY, SMNVEV (reference sequence). The DNA of the CDR3 is TGTGCCAGCAGTCCGCGTGTCCTGGACAGCCACCCTATCGGCAGCTCCTACAATGAGCAGTTCTTC. This gives the protein CASSPRVLDSHPIGSSYNEQFF.

The chain has TRBV12-5 and TRBJ2-7; 9 bases agree with TRBD2. The CDR3 is made up of 16 amino acids. The trim removed 0 bases at V and 7 bases at J, leaving 10 bases unmatched. The germline V gene has CDR1 LGHNT and CDR2 FRNRAP. The CDR3 DNA sequence: TGTGCTAGTGGTTTGGTACTACAGCGGGGGGCGAGGGAGCAGTACTTC. It translates to CASGLVLQRGAREQYF.

This chain links TRBV19 with TRBJ1-3; 7 positions match TRBD1. The germline V gene encodes CDR1 LNHDA and CDR2 SQIVND (reference sequence). CDR3 length: 15 amino acids. With V trimmed by 5 bases and J by 0 bases, 4 bases remained unmatched. The CDR3 sequence: CASSGQVLSGNTIYF. The CDR3 region has the DNA TGTGCCAGTAGTGGACAGGTTCTCTCTGGAAACACCATATATTTT.

The rearrangement joins TRBV15 to TRBJ2-7; D unresolved. The V and J ends lost 0 bases and 2 bases respectively, with 8 bases between them. The V gene's germline CDR1 is LNHNV and CDR2 YYDKDF (reference sequence). This CDR3 has 14 residues. As DNA, the CDR3 is TGTGCCACCAGCAGAGATAATGTAGCCTACGAGCAGTACTTC. Protein product: CATSRDNVAYEQYF.

This sequence joins TRBV4-3 and TRBJ2-2, with 9 bases lining up with TRBD1. V lost 4 bases, J lost 6 bases, and 0 bases stayed unmatched. The germline V gene has CDR1 LGHNA and CDR2 YSLEER. The length of the CDR3 is 13 residues. DNA for the CDR3: TGCGCCAGCAGCCGACAGGGGGCCGGGGAGCTGTTTTTT. Protein sequence: CASSRQGAGELFF.

The chain combines TRBV6-1 with TRBJ2-7; 7 nucleotides match TRBD2. Unmatched junction bases numbered 7, after V lost 8 bases and J lost 3 bases. The CDR3 length is 13 residues. Germline CDR1 and CDR2: MNHNS and SASEGT. Here the CDR3 reads CASRGVLGYEQYF. Written as DNA, the CDR3 is TGTGCCAGCCGGGGGGTCCTAGGCTACGAGCAGTACTTC.

The chain has TRBV29-1 and TRBJ2-2, with 8 bases identical to TRBD1. Trimming removed 6 bases from V and 5 bases from J; junction bases left unmatched: 11. The CDR3 extends over 15 amino acids. In germline, CDR1 is SQVTM, CDR2 ANQGSEA. CDR3 sequence (DNA): TGCAGCGTAGCGGACAGGGTGTTTGATACCGGGGAGCTGTTTTTT. It is translated as CSVADRVFDTGELFF.

In this sample, this clone turned up once. The rearrangement joins TRBV19 to TRBJ2-7; 9 bases fit TRBD1. The CDR3 has 15 residues. The V gene end was trimmed by 5 bases and the J gene end by 0 bases; junction bases not matched to a gene: 5. CDR1 and CDR2 (germline): LNHDA, SQIVND (reference sequence). CDR3 sequence: CASSVGQGSSYEQYF. DNA for the CDR3: TGTGCCAGTAGTGTCGGACAGGGGAGCTCCTACGAGCAGTACTTC.

This clone was detected only once. This rearrangement joins TRBV2 to TRBJ1-2; 9 nucleotides align to TRBD1. The germline V gene has CDR1 SNHLY and CDR2 FYNNEI. Unmatched junction bases numbered 6, after V lost 6 bases and J lost 4 bases. The CDR3 consists of 14 residues. In DNA form, the CDR3 reads TGTGCCAGCAGGATGACAGGGGGGAGCTATGGCTACACCTTC. Translating gives CASRMTGGSYGYTF. The whole variable domain, remainder taken from reference TRBV2 and TRBJ1-2, is EPEVTQTPSHQVTQMGQEVILRCVPISNHLYFYWYRQILGQKVEFLVSFYNNEISEKSEIFDDQFSVERPDGSNFTLKIRSTKLEDSAMYFCASRMTGGSYGYTFGSGTRLTVV.

The chain links TRBV7-9 to TRBJ1-4; 12 bases align to TRBD1. This CDR3 has 15 amino acids. Germline V lookup: CDR1 SEHNR, CDR2 FQNEAQ (reference sequence). V shed 3 bases, J shed 8 bases, and the junction held 4 bases outside the gene matches. For the CDR3, the DNA is TGTGCCAGCAGCTTCCGGGACAGGGGGCGAGAAAAACTGTTTTTT. It is translated as CASSFRDRGREKLFF.

The chain employs TRBV2 and TRBJ2-5; 7 bases line up with TRBD2. CDR1 is SNHLY and CDR2 is FYNNEI in the germline V gene. After removal of 4 bases from V and 5 bases from J, the junction contained 13 bases not matched to a gene. The CDR3 has 16 residues. This CDR3 reads CASSGRASGVYETQYF. Written as DNA, the CDR3 is TGTGCCAGCAGTGGTCGGGCCAGCGGGGTTTACGAGACCCAGTACTTC.

The V call is TRBV6-5, the J call TRBJ1-6; D may be TRBD1 (6 bases). This CDR3 is built from 15 residues. The V gene lost 6 bases and the J gene lost 15 bases, with 24 bases spanning the gap. CDR1 is MNHEY, CDR2 SVGAGI, per germline. The CDR3 DNA reads TGTGCCAGCAGCCCTCCCAGGGGACGGAGTGTCGGCCTCCACTTT. Residues: CASSPPRGRSVGLHF.

The chain employs TRBV20-1 and TRBJ1-5; a weak D match, TRBD1 (6 bases). The CDR3 runs 11 residues. V was shortened by 3 bases and J by 11 bases, with 11 bases between the two germline ends. The germline CDR1 and CDR2 sequences are DFQATT and SNEGSKA (reference sequence). The CDR3 nucleotides are TGCAGTGCTAGGGACAGTCGGGCCCAGCATTTT. Its protein product is CSARDSRAQHF.